Included here is one TCR beta chain sequence, with context. Antigen unknown. This clone may be a read error of a much larger clone one base away. No cell sorting was done before RNA was extracted from the tissue. The normal lung tissue was taken more than 3 cm from the tumor edge. CDR1 is SGHTA and CDR2 is FQGTGA in the germline V gene. The CDR3 covers 13 residues. V shed 9 bases and J shed 2 bases, with 13 bases lying between them. This sample stems from a study of tumor and adjacent non-tumor tissue in lung cancer. TCRbeta libraries were built with three rounds of nested PCR, modified from ARM-PCR. TCRdb itself ran the multiplex PCR reads through MiXCR, one entry per CDR3 protein. The data hold 65,000 to 75,000 distinct CDR3 sequences, with 65% to 80% observed a single time. Study-wide results and caveats: Compared with tumor, normal lung showed significantly lower TCR diversity.

The TCR comes from a man aged 55 to 70 with non-small cell lung cancer. This chain joins TRBV7-3 and TRBJ1-2, with unresolved D. Specimen: distant non-tumor lung tissue. CDR3 DNA: TGTGCCAGGAGTCAACAGAACAACTATGGCTACACCTTC. Translating gives CARSQQNNYGYTF.